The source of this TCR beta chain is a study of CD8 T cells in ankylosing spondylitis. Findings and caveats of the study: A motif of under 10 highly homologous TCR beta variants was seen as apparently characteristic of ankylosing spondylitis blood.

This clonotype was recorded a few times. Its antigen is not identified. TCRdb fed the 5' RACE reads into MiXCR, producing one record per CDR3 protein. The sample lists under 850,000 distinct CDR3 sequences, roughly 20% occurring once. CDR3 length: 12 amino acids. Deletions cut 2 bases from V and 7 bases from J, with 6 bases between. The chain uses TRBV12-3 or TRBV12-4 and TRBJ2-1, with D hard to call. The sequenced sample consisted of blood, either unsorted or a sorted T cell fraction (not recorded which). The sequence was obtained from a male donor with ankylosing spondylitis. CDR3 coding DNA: TGTGCCAGCAGTTTACGAATGAATGAGCAGTTCTTC. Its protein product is CASSLRMNEQFF.